This entry describes one T cell receptor (beta chain). No antigen is known for it. Method: immunoSEQ multiplex PCR; TCRdb's copy keeps in-frame clones and lacks some. The sample carries under 70,000 clones, just over 85% recorded once. The CDR3 has 18 residues. J gave up 0 bases and V 4 bases, and 9 bases lay outside the gene matches. Per germline, CDR1 SGHNT and CDR2 YENEEA. The sample is drawn from a study of T cells in localized non-small cell lung cancer. Study results and limitations: Elevated circulating T cell density in blood was associated with longer overall survival. Appearances in adjacent lung were noted for a median roughly 50 of the top 100 tumor clones. Heterogeneity remains possible, as sequencing covered one tumor region only.

Sample: peripheral blood, taken before any cancer treatment. J is TRBJ2-3 and V is TRBV11-3, with 11 nucleotides matching TRBD2. This receptor was taken from a woman between 35 and 70 years old with stage I lung adenocarcinoma. CDR3 loop: CASSSGTSGATSTDTQYF. The CDR3 bases are TGTGCCAGCAGCTCCGGGACTAGCGGAGCTACTAGCACAGATACGCAGTATTTT.